In this sample, the clone carrying this T cell receptor beta chain turned up a few times. As handled by the study authors: Reference gene primer amplification in the assay estimated nucleated cell counts. Clones were sequenced by immunoSEQ multiplex PCR, and TCRdb holds only the in-frame ones, with some missing. V and J calls and clone size are given by that table; D and trimming were obtained from the DNA. The table shows some 200,000 clones, with around 83% occurring only once. V shed 4 bases and J 6 bases; nucleotides not matched to a gene: 16. The CDR3 is made up of 18 amino acids. Germline V lookup: CDR1 MGHRA, CDR2 YSYEKL. The sample belongs to a study of blood T cell repertoires in COVID-19. At the level of the study: There were acute and convalescent COVID-19 samples, and they came from the United States, Italy and Spain. Sources were T cells, B-cell-depleted T cells, or PBMCs; the material itself was cDNA or gDNA.

Sequencing used peripheral blood. The TCR comes from a woman between 40 and 50 years old with acute or convalescent COVID-19. V and J are TRBV4-1 and TRBJ2-2, with 8 bases identical to TRBD1. DNA of the CDR3: TGCGCCAGCAGCCCCTCCGAGACAGGGGCCGGTCGGGCCGGGGAGCTGTTTTTT. Translating it yields CASSPSETGAGRAGELFF.